This TCR beta chain came from a study of identical twins. Template switching added a universal primer site, and cDNA bore unique molecular identifiers. TCRdb itself ran the 5' RACE reads through MiXCR, one entry per CDR3 protein. The sample lists hundreds of thousands of distinct CDR3 sequences, about a tenth seen once, with 5.1% in the top ten. There are many counts of this clonotype. The antigen remains undetermined. A junction boundary mismatches the germline segment, possibly from a read error. Study findings and constraints: Those out-of-frame alpha sequences shared by twins showed an excess of low generation probability.

CDR3 length equals 13 residues. Germline V gene data show CDR1 as LGHDT and CDR2 as YNNKEL (reference sequence). The specimen was memory (CD45RO+) T cells sorted from blood. The chain recombines TRBV3-1 with TRBJ2-7; TRBD2 matches at 13 bases. This receptor was taken from a woman younger than 30 in good health. The CDR3 sequence is CASSQTLTSGGHF. In DNA, the CDR3 is TGTGCCAGCAGCCAAACATTGACTAGCGGGGGGCACTTC.